These 2 T cell receptor beta chains came from one sample sequenced in a study of cytomegalovirus exposure and HLA in healthy donors. Sequenced by immunoSEQ multiplex PCR; TCRdb stores in-frame clones only, minus some. The top ten hold 8% to 9.5% of the sample, which has some 140,000 clones, 75% to 90% seen once. Sequencing was carried out using PBMCs. Every receptor here comes from a young woman in good health and CMV-seropositive.

The chain carries TRBV7-8 and TRBJ1-1; tentative D call: TRBD1 (5 bases). The CDR3 covers 14 residues. V lost 5 bases and J lost 1, with 11 bases in between. From germline, CDR1 is SGHVS and CDR2 FQNEAQ. The chain's CDR3 is CASSPRQRNTEAFF. The CDR3 DNA is TGTGCCAGCAGCCCGCGACAGCGGAACACTGAAGCTTTCTTT. The entire variable domain, with the rest obtained from reference TRBV7-8 and TRBJ1-1, is as follows: GAGVSQSPRYKVAKRGQDVALRCDPISGHVSLFWYQQALGQGPEFLTYFQNEAQLDKSGLPSDRFFAERPEGSVSTLKIQRTQQEDSAVYLCASSPRQRNTEAFFGQGTRLTVV.

The V and J genes are TRBV12-5 and TRBJ1-1; 9 bases align to TRBD1. Trimming at V came to 2 bases and at J to 5 bases, leaving 3 bases not matched to a gene. Germline CDR1 is LGHNT and CDR2 is FRNRAP. The CDR3 runs 14 residues. DNA of the CDR3: TGTGCTAGTGGTTTGACAGGGGGCAATACTGAAGCTTTCTTT. Translated, it gives CASGLTGGNTEAFF.